This note documents a single T cell receptor beta chain sequence. Its antigen is still unknown. The data are from a study of T-cell memory formation after mild COVID-19. As for the study in general: There were largely donor-specific TCR clusters.

Whole-study results and caveats: Contracting CD4+ clones lay largely in CM and EM, with CD8+ ones residing in EMRA. There was no confirmation that second-wave clones peaking on day 37 were SARS-CoV-2 specific.

TCRdb itself ran the 5' RACE reads through MiXCR, one entry per CDR3 protein. The table includes around 450,000 distinct CDR3 sequences, 20% to 25% detected once. Germline-derived CDR1 and CDR2 are SEHNR and FQNEAQ (reference sequence). V dropped 5 bases and J dropped 4; count of bases not matched to a gene: 8. This CDR3 contains 15 residues. This sequence joins TRBV7-9 and TRBJ1-2; 9 bases map to TRBD1. Material for sequencing was PBMCs or a T cell subset sorted from them (not recorded which). This clonotype was obtained from an adult woman who had mild COVID-19 (a few samples of this study predate the infection). Cell type and time point are not known. CDR3 bases: TGTGCCAGCAGCCACGGACAGGGGAGCGGCTATGGCTACACCTTC. Its protein is CASSHGQGSGYGYTF.